The source of this T cell receptor beta chain is a study of CD8 T cells in Susac syndrome. Study observations and caveats: The study conceded that its TCR sequencing and HLA analysis involved relatively few individuals.

The CDR3 contains 12 residues. Germline CDR1 is MNHEY and CDR2 is SMNVEV (reference sequence). With 3 bases clipped from V and 9 bases from J, the junction kept 1 base outside the gene matches. With random hexamers, reverse transcription was performed on roughly 0.5 to 1 ug of RNA. Multiplex PCR with immunoSEQ amplified the TCR beta CDR3 across 54 Vbeta and 13 Jbeta. TCRdb re-derived calls from the immunoSEQ multiplex PCR reads in MiXCR, one entry per CDR3 protein. The data contain 160,000 or so distinct CDR3 sequences, approximately 95% of them seen just once; the ten biggest clones take up around 0.15%. TCR beta sequences were obtained from blood CD8+ and CD4+ T cells. Each multiple sclerosis control was a treatment-naive patient with relapsing-remitting disease that was either stable or active. A remark on this clonotype: Antigen: not known.

The source of this sequence is a human donor with multiple sclerosis. Sequencing was carried out using CD8+ T cells from PBMCs. The V call is TRBV27, the J call TRBJ2-1; 8 nucleotides match TRBD2. As DNA, the CDR3 is TGTGCCAGCAGTTTGCTAGCGGGTGAGCAGTTCTTC. It is translated as CASSLLAGEQFF.